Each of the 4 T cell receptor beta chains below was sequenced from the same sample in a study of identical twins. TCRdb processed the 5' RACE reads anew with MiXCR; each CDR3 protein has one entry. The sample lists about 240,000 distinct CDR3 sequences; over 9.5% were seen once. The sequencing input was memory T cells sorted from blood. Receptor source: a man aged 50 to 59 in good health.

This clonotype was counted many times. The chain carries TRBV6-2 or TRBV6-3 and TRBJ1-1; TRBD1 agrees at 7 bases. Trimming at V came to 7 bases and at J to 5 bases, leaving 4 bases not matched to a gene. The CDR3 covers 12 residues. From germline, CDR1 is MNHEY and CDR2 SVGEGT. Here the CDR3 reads CASKGAMTEAFF. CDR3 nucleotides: TGTGCCAGCAAGGGGGCGATGACTGAAGCTTTCTTT.

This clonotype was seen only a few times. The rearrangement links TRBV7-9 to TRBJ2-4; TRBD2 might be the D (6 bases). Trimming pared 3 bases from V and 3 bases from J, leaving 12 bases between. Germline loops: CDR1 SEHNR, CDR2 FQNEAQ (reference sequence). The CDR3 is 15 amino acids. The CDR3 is CASSFGGLGKNIQYF. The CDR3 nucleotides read TGTGCCAGCAGCTTTGGGGGGTTAGGCAAAAACATTCAGTACTTC.

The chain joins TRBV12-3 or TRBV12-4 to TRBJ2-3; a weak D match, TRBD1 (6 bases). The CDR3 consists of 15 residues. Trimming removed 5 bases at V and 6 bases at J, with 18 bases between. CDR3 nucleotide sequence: TGTGCCAGCAGTGTTCCAGGGGCCTTATCTGATACGCAGTATTTT. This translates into CASSVPGALSDTQYF.

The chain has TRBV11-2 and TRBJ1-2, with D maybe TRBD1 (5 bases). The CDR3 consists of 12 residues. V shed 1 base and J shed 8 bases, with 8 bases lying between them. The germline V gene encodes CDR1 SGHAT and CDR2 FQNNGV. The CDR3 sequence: CASSLGDWGYTF. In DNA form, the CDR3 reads TGTGCCAGCAGCTTAGGGGACTGGGGCTACACCTTC.